Sequencing of this T cell receptor (beta chain) was carried out in a study of post-analysis software for immune sequencing data. Study overall: Several disease courses (relapsing-remitting, secondary progressive and progressive-relapsing) of multiple sclerosis were included. Findings and caveats of the study: Higher frequency in patients than in controls was seen for roughly 5 TRBV segments, with TRBV5-6, TRBV5-1 and TRBV20-1 among them. The normalized Chao1 diversity of multiple sclerosis patients was significantly lower than that of controls.

This CDR3 has 20 amino acids. Germline CDR1 reads DFQATT; CDR2 reads SNEGSKA (reference sequence). The V segment lost 0 bases and the J segment 1 base; nucleotides outside the gene matches: 19. As regards this clonotype: What it recognizes is unknown.

Unique molecular identifiers had been added to the TCR beta cDNA libraries. One entry per CDR3 protein results from TCRdb running MiXCR on the PCR reads. The sample carries roughly 570,000 distinct CDR3 sequences, less than 40% recorded once. Sequences were obtained from blood. V usage is TRBV20-1 and J usage is TRBJ2-3; 7 positions agree with TRBD2. The clonotype comes from a girl aged 2-17 years with multiple sclerosis. CDR3 loop: CSARDWAILSGDGGTDTQYF. Here the CDR3 DNA reads TGCAGTGCTAGAGATTGGGCGATTTTAAGCGGGGACGGCGGCACAGATACGCAGTATTTT.